This T cell receptor beta chain was documented in a study of T-cell reconstitution after alpha-beta-depleted transplantation in children. Construction of the TCRbeta library involved unique molecular identifiers. One entry per CDR3 protein, called by TCRdb with MiXCR from the PCR reads. The repertoire consists of about 610,000 distinct CDR3 sequences, with 10% occurring once and the leading ten covering about 4%. The CDR3 consists of 14 residues. Germline CDR1 and CDR2: SEHNR and FQNEAQ (reference sequence). Trimming cost V 4 bases and J 7 bases, with 13 bases left between them. This clonotype was seen more than once but under ten times.

Specimen: PBMCs from the stem cell graft donor, collected from the stem cell graft. This chain joins TRBV7-9 and TRBJ1-4; D ambiguous. The TCR comes from a human donor who donated a stem cell graft to a child with acute myeloid leukemia. The CDR3 DNA sequence: TGTGCCAGCAGCTACAAGTCCGATGCTGAAAAACTGTTTTTT. Translated, it gives CASSYKSDAEKLFF.